This entry lists 13 T cell receptor beta chains sequenced from one sample in a study of a mutant IDH1 vaccine in newly diagnosed glioma. Sequencing used immunoSEQ multiplex PCR; TCRdb keeps in-frame clones, though not all of them. The table has under 150,000 clones, approximately 87% seen once. The time point here: week 11, during vaccination. Each dose of the vaccine consisted of 300 ug of mutant IDH1 20-mer peptide, with topical imiquimod. Their cognate antigens are unknown. This specimen was PBMCs, taken from a glioma patient whose treatment included an IDH1 peptide vaccine. The receptor set was obtained from a woman aged 50 to 60 with glioma.

This sequence joins TRBV18 and TRBJ2-7, with D tentatively TRBD1 or TRBD2 (6 bases each). CDR3 length: 13 residues. Germline assignment: CDR1 KGHSH and CDR2 LQKENI. The V end was cut by 3 bases, the J end by 5 bases, with 11 bases between. CDR3 nucleotides: TGTGCCAGCTCACCTTTAGGGGGGAACGAGCAGTACTTC. Protein product: CASSPLGGNEQYF.

J is TRBJ1-1 and V is TRBV12-5, with TRBD1 matching over 9 bases. Germline V gene data show CDR1 as LGHNT and CDR2 as FRNRAP. The CDR3 is 15 amino acids. Trimming cost V 6 bases and J 3 bases; bases outside gene matches: 8. DNA of the CDR3: TGTGCTAGTGGCCATGGGACAGGGCAGTACACTGAAGCTTTCTTT. Translation: CASGHGTGQYTEAFF.

The chain carries TRBV5-1 and TRBJ2-3; 7 bases align to TRBD2. Germline CDR1 SGHRS, CDR2 YFSETQ. The CDR3 sequence is 17 residues long. J lost 1 base, V lost 7 bases, and 15 bases had no gene match. CDR3 protein: CASREAGAFLGTDTQYF. The CDR3 DNA reads as TGCGCCAGCCGAGAGGCGGGAGCTTTCTTGGGCACAGATACGCAGTATTTT.

The genes are TRBV5-1 and TRBJ2-7, with 11 bases that match TRBD2. The V segment lost 0 bases and the J segment 4 bases; nucleotides outside the gene matches: 6. This CDR3 spans 16 amino acids. Looked up from germline, CDR1 is SGHRS and CDR2 is YFSETQ. DNA of the CDR3: TGCGCCAGCAGCTTGGTAGCGGGAGGGCCCTCGTACGAGCAGTACTTC. Translated, it gives CASSLVAGGPSYEQYF.

The chain has TRBV7-6 and TRBJ1-4; 9 bases fit TRBD1. CDR1 is SGHVS, CDR2 FNYEAQ, per germline. This CDR3 comprises 16 residues. The ends lost 1 base at V and 3 bases at J; junction bases unmatched: 3. The DNA for the CDR3 is TGTGCCAGCAGCTTAGATCGGACAGGGGCTAATGAAAAACTGTTTTTT. Translated: CASSLDRTGANEKLFF.

V and J are TRBV4-1 and TRBJ2-1; D is ambiguous. Trimming shortened V by 0 bases and J by 11 bases, and 5 bases separated the two germline ends. In germline, CDR1 is MGHRA, CDR2 YSYEKL. The CDR3 loop spans 11 amino acids. The CDR3 region has the DNA TGCGCCAGCAGCCAAGATAGTAAGCAGTTCTTC. Translated, it gives CASSQDSKQFF.

This chain uses TRBV19 with TRBJ2-5; D call uncertain. The CDR3 loop spans 15 amino acids. The germline V gene encodes CDR1 LNHDA and CDR2 SQIVND (reference sequence). Trimming pared 4 bases from V and 2 bases from J, leaving 14 bases between. The CDR3 nucleotides are TGTGCCAGTAGTAATCAACATATCTCACAAGAGACCCAGTACTTC. Translation: CASSNQHISQETQYF.

The chain carries TRBV11-2 and TRBJ2-7; 9 bases map to TRBD1. The CDR3 loop spans 13 amino acids. Germline-derived CDR1 and CDR2 are SGHAT and FQNNGV. Trimming took 4 bases from V and 6 from J; bases not matched to a gene: 4. The CDR3 DNA reads as TGTGCCAGCAGCTGGACAGGGGAAGGCGAGCAGTACTTC. Its translation is CASSWTGEGEQYF.

The chain employs TRBV7-3 and TRBJ2-7; 7 bases are a match to TRBD2. This CDR3 spans 13 amino acids. V lost 3 bases to trimming and J lost 6 bases; unmatched junction nucleotides: 5. Germline CDR1 is SGHTA and CDR2 is FQGTGA. Here the CDR3 reads CASSFGGGAEQYF. CDR3 DNA sequence: TGTGCCAGCAGCTTTGGGGGAGGGGCCGAGCAGTACTTC.

V is TRBV12-5 and J is TRBJ2-3; 13 nucleotides align to TRBD2. The J segment lost 6 bases and the V segment lost 1 base, leaving 7 bases of the junction unmatched. CDR3 length equals 17 residues. CDR1 LGHNT and CDR2 FRNRAP come from the germline V gene. The CDR3 bases are TGTGCTAGTGGTTTGGGTGGACTAGCGGGAGTTCGGGATACGCAGTATTTT. This encodes CASGLGGLAGVRDTQYF.

This rearrangement joins TRBV28 to TRBJ1-5, with no clear D. Looked up from germline, CDR1 is MDHEN and CDR2 is SYDVKM. V lost 1 base, J lost 4 bases, and 2 bases lay in between. The CDR3 covers 12 residues. This CDR3 reads CASSLLNQPQHF. CDR3 nucleotide sequence: TGTGCCAGCAGTTTATTAAATCAGCCCCAGCATTTT.

The genes are TRBV27 and TRBJ2-6; D may match TRBD1 or TRBD2 (6 bases each). V was pared by 6 bases and J by 1 base, with 13 bases between. Germline assignment: CDR1 MNHEY and CDR2 SMNVEV (reference sequence). This CDR3 spans 16 amino acids. CDR3 loop: CASRRDIVSGANVLTF. In nucleotides, the CDR3 is TGTGCCAGCAGGCGGGACATTGTTTCTGGGGCCAACGTCCTGACTTTC.

The CDR3, as DNA: TGCGCCAGCAGCTCGACAGGTGGAGGGACTGAAGCTTTCTTT. Protein: CASSSTGGGTEAFF. This chain joins TRBV5-1 and TRBJ1-1, with D perhaps matching TRBD1 (6 bases). Germline V CDR1 and CDR2: SGHRS, YFSETQ. The V end lost 3 bases, the J end lost 5 bases, and 14 bases lay between the germline ends. The CDR3 sequence is 14 residues long.